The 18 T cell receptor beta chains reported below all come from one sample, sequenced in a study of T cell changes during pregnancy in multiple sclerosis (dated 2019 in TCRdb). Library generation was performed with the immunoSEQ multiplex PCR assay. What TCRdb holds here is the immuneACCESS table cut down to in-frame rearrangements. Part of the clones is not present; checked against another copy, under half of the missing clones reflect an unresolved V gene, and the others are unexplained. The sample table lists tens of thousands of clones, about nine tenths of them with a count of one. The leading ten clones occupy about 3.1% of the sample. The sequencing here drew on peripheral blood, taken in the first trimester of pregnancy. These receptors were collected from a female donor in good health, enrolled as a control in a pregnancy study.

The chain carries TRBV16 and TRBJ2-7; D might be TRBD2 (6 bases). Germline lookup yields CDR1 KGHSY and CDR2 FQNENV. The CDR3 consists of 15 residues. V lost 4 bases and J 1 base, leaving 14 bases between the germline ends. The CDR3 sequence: CASSPIGGQSYEQYF. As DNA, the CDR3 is TGTGCCAGCAGCCCTATTGGAGGGCAGTCCTACGAGCAGTACTTC.

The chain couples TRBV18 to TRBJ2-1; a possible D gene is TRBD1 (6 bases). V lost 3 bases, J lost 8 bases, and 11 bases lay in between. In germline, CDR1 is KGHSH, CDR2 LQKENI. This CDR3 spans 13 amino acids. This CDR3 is CASSPLGADEQFF. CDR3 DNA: TGTGCCAGCTCACCCCTGGGGGCGGATGAGCAGTTCTTC.

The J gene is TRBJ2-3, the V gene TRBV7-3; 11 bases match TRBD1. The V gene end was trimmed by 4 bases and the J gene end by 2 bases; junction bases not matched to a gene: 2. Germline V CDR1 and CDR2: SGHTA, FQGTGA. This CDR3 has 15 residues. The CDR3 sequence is CASSSGQGDTDTQYF. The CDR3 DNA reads TGTGCCAGCAGCTCGGGACAGGGGGACACAGATACGCAGTATTTT.

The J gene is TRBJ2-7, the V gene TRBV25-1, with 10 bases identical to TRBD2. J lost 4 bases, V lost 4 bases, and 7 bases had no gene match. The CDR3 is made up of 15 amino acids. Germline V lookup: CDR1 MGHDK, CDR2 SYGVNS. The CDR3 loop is CASSARTSGLYEQYF. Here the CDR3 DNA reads TGTGCCAGCAGTGCTCGGACTAGCGGCCTTTACGAGCAGTACTTC.

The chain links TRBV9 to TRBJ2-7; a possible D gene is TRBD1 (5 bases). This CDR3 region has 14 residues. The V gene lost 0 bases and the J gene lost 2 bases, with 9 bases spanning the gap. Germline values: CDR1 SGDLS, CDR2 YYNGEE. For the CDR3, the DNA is TGTGCCAGCAGCGTAGAACAGGACACCTACGAGCAGTACTTC. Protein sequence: CASSVEQDTYEQYF.

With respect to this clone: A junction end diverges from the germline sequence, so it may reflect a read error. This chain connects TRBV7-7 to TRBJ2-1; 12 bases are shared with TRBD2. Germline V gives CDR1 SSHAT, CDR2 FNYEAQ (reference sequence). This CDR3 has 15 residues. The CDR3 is CASSFGLAGREEQFF. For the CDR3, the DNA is TGTGCTAGCAGCTTCGGACTAGCGGGGAGGGAAGAGCAGTTCTTC.

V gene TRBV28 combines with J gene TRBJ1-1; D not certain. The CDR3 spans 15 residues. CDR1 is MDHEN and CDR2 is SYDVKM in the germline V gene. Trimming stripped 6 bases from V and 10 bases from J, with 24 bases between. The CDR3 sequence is CASSRYRGQTRVAFF. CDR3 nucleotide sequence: TGTGCCAGCAGCCGGTACCGGGGTCAGACAAGGGTAGCTTTCTTT.

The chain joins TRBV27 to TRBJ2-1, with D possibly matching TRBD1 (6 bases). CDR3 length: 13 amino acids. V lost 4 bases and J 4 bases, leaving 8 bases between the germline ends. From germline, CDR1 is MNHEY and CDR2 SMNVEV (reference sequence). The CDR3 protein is CASSWTAYNEQFF. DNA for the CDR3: TGTGCCAGCAGTTGGACAGCTTACAATGAGCAGTTCTTC.

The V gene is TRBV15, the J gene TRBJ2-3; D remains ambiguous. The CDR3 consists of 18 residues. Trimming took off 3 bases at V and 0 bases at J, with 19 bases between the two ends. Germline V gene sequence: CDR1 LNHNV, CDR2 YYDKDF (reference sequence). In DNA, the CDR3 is TGTGCCACCAGCAGTCATTTTCGGGTATCTTCTAGCACAGATACGCAGTATTTT. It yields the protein CATSSHFRVSSSTDTQYF. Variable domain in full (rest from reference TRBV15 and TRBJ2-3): DAMVIQNPRYQVTQFGKPVTLSCSQTLNHNVMYWYQQKSSQAPKLLFHYYDKDFNNEADTPDNFQSRRPNTSFCFLDIRSPGLGDTAMYLCATSSHFRVSSSTDTQYFGPGTRLTVL.

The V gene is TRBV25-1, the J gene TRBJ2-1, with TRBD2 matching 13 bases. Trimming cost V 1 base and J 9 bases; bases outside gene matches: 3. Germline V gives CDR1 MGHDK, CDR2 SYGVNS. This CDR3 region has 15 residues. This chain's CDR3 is CASSELGLAGSEQFF. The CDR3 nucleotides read TGTGCCAGCAGTGAATTGGGACTAGCGGGGAGTGAGCAGTTCTTC.

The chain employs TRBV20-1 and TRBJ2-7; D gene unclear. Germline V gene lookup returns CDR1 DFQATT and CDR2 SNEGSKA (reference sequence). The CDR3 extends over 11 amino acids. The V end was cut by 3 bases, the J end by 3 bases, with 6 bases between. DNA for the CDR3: TGCAGTGCTAGTGAGATCTACGAGCAGTACTTC. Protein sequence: CSASEIYEQYF.

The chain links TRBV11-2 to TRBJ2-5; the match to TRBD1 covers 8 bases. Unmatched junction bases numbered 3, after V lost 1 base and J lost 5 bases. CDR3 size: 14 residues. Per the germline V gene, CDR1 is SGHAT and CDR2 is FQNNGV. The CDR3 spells CASSLAGGGETQYF. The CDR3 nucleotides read TGTGCCAGCAGCTTAGCAGGGGGCGGGGAGACCCAGTACTTC.

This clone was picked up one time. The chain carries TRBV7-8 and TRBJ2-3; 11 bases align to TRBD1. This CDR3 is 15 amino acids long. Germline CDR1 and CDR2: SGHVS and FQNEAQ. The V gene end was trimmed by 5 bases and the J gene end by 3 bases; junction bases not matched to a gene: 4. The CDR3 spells CASSGQGASTDTQYF. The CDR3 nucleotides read TGTGCCAGCAGCGGACAGGGGGCATCTACAGATACGCAGTATTTT.

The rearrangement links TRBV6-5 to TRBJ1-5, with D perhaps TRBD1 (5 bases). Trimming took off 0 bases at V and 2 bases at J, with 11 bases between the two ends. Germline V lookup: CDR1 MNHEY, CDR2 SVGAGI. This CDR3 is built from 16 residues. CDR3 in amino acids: CASSYSGGEGNQPQHF. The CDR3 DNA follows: TGTGCCAGCAGTTACTCGGGGGGGGAAGGCAATCAGCCCCAGCATTTT.

Here the CDR3 reads CASSPGTSGRAETQYF. The CDR3 nucleotides read TGTGCCAGCAGCCCGGGGACTAGCGGGAGAGCGGAAACGCAGTATTTT. V gene TRBV7-3 combines with J gene TRBJ2-3; 14 nucleotides line up with TRBD2. Germline V gives CDR1 SGHTA, CDR2 FQGTGA. The CDR3 has 16 amino acids. With V trimmed by 5 bases and J by 9 bases, 10 bases remained unmatched.

DNA for the CDR3: TGTGCCAGCAGCTCCTCAGGCAGGTTTGAGCAGTACTTC. Protein sequence: CASSSSGRFEQYF. The gene calls are TRBV13 and TRBJ2-7; D is unresolved. There are 13 residues in the CDR3. CDR1 and CDR2 from the germline V gene are PRHDT and FYEKMQ (reference sequence). Trimming took off 4 bases at V and 7 bases at J, with 14 bases between the two ends.

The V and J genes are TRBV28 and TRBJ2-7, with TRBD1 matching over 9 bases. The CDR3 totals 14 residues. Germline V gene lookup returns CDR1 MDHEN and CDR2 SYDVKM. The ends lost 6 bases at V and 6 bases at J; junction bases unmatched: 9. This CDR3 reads CASSLGQGISEQYF. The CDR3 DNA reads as TGTGCCAGCAGCCTAGGACAGGGGATAAGCGAGCAGTACTTC.

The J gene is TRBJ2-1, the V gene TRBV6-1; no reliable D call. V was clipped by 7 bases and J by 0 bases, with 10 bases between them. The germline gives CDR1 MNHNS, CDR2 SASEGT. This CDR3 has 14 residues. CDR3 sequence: CASKAGYSYNEQFF. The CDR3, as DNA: TGTGCCAGCAAAGCAGGTTACTCCTACAATGAGCAGTTCTTC.